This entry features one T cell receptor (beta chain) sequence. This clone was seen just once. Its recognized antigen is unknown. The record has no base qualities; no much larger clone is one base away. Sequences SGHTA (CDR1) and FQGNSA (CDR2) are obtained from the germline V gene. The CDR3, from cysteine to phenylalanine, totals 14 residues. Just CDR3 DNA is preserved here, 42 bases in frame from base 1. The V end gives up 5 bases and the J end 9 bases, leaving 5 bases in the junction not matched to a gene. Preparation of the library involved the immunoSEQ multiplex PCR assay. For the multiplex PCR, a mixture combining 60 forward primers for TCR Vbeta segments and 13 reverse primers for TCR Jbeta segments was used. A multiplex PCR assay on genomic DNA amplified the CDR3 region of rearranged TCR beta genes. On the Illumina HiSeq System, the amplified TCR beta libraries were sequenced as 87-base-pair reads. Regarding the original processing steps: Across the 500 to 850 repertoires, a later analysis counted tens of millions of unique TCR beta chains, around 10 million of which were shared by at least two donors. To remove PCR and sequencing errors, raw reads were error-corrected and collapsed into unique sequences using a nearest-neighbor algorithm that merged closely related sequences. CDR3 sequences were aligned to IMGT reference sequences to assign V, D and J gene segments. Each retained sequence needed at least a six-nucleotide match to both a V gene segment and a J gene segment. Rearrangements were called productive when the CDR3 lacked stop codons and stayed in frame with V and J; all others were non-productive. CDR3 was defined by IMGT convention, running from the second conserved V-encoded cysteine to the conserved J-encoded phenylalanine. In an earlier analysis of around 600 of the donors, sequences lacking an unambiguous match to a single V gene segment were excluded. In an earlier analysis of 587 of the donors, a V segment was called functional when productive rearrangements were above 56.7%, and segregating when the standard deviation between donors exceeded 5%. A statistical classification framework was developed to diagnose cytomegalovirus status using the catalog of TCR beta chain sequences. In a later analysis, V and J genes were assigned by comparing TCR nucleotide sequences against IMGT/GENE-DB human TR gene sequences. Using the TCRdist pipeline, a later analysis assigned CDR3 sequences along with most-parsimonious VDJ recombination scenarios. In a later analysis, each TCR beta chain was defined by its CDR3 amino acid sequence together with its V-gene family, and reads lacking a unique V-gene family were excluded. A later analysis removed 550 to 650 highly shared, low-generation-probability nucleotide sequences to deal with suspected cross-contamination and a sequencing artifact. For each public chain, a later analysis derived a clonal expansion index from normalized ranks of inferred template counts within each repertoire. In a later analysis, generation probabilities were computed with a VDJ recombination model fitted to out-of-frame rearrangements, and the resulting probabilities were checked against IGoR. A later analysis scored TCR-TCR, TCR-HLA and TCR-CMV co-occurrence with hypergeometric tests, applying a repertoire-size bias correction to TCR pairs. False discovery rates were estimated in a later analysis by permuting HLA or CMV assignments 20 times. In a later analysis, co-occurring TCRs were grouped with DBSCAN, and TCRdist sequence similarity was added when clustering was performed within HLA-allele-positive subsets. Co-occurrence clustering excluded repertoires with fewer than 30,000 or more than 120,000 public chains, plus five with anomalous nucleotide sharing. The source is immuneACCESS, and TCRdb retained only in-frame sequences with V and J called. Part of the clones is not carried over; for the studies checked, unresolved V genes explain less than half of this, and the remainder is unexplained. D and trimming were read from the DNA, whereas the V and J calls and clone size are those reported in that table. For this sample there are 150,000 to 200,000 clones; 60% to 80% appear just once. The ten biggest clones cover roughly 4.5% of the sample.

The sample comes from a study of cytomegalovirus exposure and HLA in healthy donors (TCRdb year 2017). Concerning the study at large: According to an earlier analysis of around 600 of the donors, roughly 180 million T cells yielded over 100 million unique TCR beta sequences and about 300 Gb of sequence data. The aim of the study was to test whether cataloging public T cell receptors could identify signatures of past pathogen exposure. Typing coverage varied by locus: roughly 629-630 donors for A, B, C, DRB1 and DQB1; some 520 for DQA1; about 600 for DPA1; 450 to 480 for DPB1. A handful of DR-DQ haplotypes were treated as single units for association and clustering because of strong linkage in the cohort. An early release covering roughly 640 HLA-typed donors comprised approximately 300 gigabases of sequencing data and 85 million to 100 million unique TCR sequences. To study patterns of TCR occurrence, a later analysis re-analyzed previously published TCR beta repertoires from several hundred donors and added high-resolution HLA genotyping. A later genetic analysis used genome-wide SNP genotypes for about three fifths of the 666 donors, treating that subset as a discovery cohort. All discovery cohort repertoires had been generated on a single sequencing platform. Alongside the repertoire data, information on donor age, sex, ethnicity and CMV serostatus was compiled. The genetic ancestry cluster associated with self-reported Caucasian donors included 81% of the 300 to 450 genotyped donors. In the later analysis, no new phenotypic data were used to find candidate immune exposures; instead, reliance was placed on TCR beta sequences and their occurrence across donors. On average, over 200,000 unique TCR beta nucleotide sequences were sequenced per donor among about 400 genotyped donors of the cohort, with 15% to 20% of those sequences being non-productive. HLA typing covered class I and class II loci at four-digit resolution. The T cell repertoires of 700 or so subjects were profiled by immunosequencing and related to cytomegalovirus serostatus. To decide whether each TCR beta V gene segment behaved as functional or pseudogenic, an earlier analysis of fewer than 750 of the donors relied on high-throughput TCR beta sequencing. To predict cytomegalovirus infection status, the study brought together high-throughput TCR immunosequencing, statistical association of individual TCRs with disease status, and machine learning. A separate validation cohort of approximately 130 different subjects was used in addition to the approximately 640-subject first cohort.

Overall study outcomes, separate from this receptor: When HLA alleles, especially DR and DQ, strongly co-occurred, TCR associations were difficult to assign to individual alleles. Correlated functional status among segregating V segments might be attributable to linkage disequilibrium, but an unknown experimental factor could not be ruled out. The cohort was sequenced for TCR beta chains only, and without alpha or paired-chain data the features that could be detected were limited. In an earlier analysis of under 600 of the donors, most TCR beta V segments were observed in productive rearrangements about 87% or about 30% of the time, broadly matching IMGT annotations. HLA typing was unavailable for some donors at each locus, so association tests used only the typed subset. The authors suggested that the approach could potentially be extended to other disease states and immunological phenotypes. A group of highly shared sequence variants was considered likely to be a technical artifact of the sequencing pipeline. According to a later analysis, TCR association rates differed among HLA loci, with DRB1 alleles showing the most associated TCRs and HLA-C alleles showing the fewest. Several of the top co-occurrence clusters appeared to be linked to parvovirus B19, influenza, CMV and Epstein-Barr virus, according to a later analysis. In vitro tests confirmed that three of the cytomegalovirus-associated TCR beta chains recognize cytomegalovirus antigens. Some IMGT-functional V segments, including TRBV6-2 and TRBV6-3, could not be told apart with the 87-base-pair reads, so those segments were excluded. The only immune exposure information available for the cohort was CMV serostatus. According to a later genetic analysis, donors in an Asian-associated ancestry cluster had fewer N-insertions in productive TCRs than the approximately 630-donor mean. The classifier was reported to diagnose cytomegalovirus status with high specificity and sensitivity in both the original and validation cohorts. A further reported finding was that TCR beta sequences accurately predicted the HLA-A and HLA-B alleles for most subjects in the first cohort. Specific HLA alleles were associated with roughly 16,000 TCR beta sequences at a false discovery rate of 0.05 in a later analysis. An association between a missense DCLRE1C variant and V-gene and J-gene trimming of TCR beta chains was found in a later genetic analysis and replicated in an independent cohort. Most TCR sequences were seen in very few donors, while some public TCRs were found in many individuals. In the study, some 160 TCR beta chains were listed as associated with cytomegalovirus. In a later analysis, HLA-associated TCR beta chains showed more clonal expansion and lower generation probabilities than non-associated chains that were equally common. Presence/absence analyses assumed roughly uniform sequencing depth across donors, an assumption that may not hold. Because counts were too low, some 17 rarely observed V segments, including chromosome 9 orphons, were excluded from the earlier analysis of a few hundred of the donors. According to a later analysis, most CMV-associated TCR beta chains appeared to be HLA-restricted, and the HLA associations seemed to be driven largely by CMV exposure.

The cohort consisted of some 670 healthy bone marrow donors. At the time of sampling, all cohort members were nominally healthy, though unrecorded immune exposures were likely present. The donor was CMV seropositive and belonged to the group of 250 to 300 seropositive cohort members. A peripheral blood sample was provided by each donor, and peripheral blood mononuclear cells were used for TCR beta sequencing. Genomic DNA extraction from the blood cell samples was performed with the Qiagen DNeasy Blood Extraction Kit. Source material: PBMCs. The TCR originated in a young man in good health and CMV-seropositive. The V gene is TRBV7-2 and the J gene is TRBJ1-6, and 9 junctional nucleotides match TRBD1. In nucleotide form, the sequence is TGTGCCAGCAGCGCCAGACAGGGGGGTTCACCCCTCCACTTT. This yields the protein CASSARQGGSPLHF.